This T cell receptor beta chain was identified in a study of cytotoxic CD8 clonotypes in ibrutinib-treated CLL. Study in general: Each sample contained, on average, about 250,000 productive templates and about 88,000 productive rearrangements.

Profiling relied on immunoSEQ multiplex PCR, and the TCRdb table lists in-frame clones only, not all of them. The repertoire holds 190,000 or so clones, with 55% to 85% as singletons. Per the germline V gene, CDR1 is SGDLS and CDR2 is YYNGEE. Trimming removed 7 bases from V and 6 bases from J, with 19 bases in between. This CDR3 is built from 14 residues. The sequence derives from a human donor with chronic lymphocytic leukemia. The starting material was PBMCs, obtained after 24 months of ibrutinib treatment. V gene TRBV9 combines with J gene TRBJ1-1, with D tentatively TRBD1 (6 bases). CDR3 DNA: TGTGCCAGCTCCCGAACGGGGGCATTCGCTGAAGCTTTCTTT. Its protein product is CASSRTGAFAEAFF. Based on the CDR3 plus reference TRBV9 and TRBJ1-1, the full variable domain is DSGVTQTPKHLITATGQRVTLRCSPRSGDLSVYWYQQSLDQGLQFLIQYYNGEERAKGNILERFSAQQFPDLHSELNLSSLELGDSALYFCASSRTGAFAEAFFGQGTRLTVV.